The next 10 T cell receptor beta chains were all read from a single sample in a study of CXCR3-negative and CXCR3-positive naive CD8 T cells. General study findings and limits: In CXCR3-positive naive cells, the TRB CDR3s were more hydrophobic than in CXCR3-negative naive cells.

What these receptors recognize is not known. UMI-labeled 5' RACE TRB cDNA libraries were prepared from the cells. Each CDR3 protein gets one entry in TCRdb, which reprocessed the 5' RACE reads and gives no DNA. The sample has about 89,000 distinct CDR3 sequences, and its top ten clones hold around 0.53%. The sample taken for sequencing was naive CXCR3+ CD8+ T cells from blood. The sample's subset: CD45RO-CCR7+CD27+CD95- naive CD8+ T cells expressing CXCR3 (TNR3+). The receptors stem from a human donor in good health. Some clones in this sample may be carry-over from other donors' samples.

The rearrangement links TRBV20-1 to TRBJ2-3; there is no DNA to check the TCRdb D call of TRBD2. The CDR3 has 15 amino acids. Germline CDR1 and CDR2: DFQATT and SNEGSKA (reference sequence). Here the CDR3 reads CSARDRVEALGTQYF.

V usage is TRBV24-1 and J usage is TRBJ2-2; as DNA is missing, the TRBD1 call by TCRdb cannot be tested. This CDR3 is built from 19 residues. Per the germline V gene, CDR1 is KGHDR and CDR2 is SFDVKD. CDR3 sequence reads: CATSDSPWWDRGTAGELFF.

This chain joins TRBV28 and TRBJ2-3; TCRdb calls TRBD2, which cannot be checked without DNA. This CDR3 spans 15 amino acids. Germline lookup yields CDR1 MDHEN and CDR2 SYDVKM. CDR3 protein: CASSLLGLNPDTQYF. The whole variable domain, remainder taken from reference TRBV28 and TRBJ2-3, is DVKVTQSSRYLVKRTGEKVFLECVQDMDHENMFWYRQDPGLGLRLIYFSYDVKMKEKGDIPEGYSVSREKKERFSLILESASTNQTSMYLCASSLLGLNPDTQYFGPGTRLTVL.

The rearrangement uses TRBV28 and TRBJ2-7; TCRdb proposes TRBD1, but this gene call is untestable without DNA. The CDR3 totals 12 residues. Germline V lookup: CDR1 MDHEN, CDR2 SYDVKM. The CDR3 reads CASSSPRDEQYF. The full variable domain, its missing parts supplied by reference TRBV28 and TRBJ2-7, is DVKVTQSSRYLVKRTGEKVFLECVQDMDHENMFWYRQDPGLGLRLIYFSYDVKMKEKGDIPEGYSVSREKKERFSLILESASTNQTSMYLCASSSPRDEQYFGPGTRLTVT.

The rearrangement uses TRBV27 and TRBJ2-4; TCRdb designates TRBD1, a call that cannot be tested without DNA. The CDR3 covers 14 residues. Germline CDR1 reads MNHEY; CDR2 reads SMNVEV (reference sequence). CDR3 loop: CASRARTQTPIQYF.

This chain connects TRBV12-3 or TRBV12-4 to TRBJ1-5. The CDR3 sequence is 13 residues long. CDR3 protein: CASSFGDNQPQHF.

The chain links TRBV25-1 to TRBJ2-1; the D call of TRBD2 rests on TCRdb alone, since no DNA is present to check it. The CDR3 contains 12 residues. CDR1 MGHDK and CDR2 SYGVNS come from the germline V gene. The CDR3 is CASSERGGEQFF.

The chain carries TRBV28 and TRBJ2-5. The CDR3 extends over 15 amino acids. Germline values: CDR1 MDHEN, CDR2 SYDVKM. This CDR3 is CASSLLARLQETQYF.

The rearrangement joins TRBV28 to TRBJ2-7. This CDR3 has 14 residues. Germline V gene sequence: CDR1 MDHEN, CDR2 SYDVKM. The CDR3 here is CASSPPIGAYEQYF.

CDR3 in amino acids: CATSRDLEGEQYF. The chain has TRBV15 and TRBJ2-7; there is no DNA to check the TCRdb D call of TRBD2. The germline CDR1 and CDR2 sequences are LNHNV and YYDKDF (reference sequence). This CDR3 is 13 amino acids long.